This entry features one T cell receptor (beta chain) sequence. Its antigen remains unidentified. The data originate from a study of metastatic and nonmetastatic thyroid tumors. Study background: Across peripheral blood and tumor or nodule tissue samples taken from malignant and benign thyroid patients, the repertoires were compared with one another.

The CDR3 is 15 residues long. Trimming removed 1 base at V and 1 base at J, with 10 bases between. Study results and limitations: Benign nodules reportedly had significantly lower TCR beta diversity than malignant thyroid tumors in blood and tumor.

No patient had received any treatment before thyroid surgery. In the study's own analysis: What underpinned the distant-metastasis classifier for papillary thyroid cancer was the set of CDR3 differences across clinicopathological groups. TCRdb re-called clones from the PCR reads using MiXCR. V and J calls and clone size were set by TCRdb, not the authors. The sample lists about 19,000 clones, 25% occurring once. Sequencing was performed on blood. This receptor was taken from a male donor with papillary thyroid cancer or a benign thyroid nodule (not recorded which). Some clones in this sample may be carry-over from other donors' samples. The rearrangement uses TRBV12-3 or TRBV12-4 and TRBJ2-5; D is perhaps TRBD1 or TRBD2 (6 bases each). DNA of the CDR3: TGTGCCAGCAGTTTAGGCAGGGGAGGCCAAGAGACCCAGTACTTC. Its translation is CASSLGRGGQETQYF.